This T cell receptor (beta chain) was recorded in a study of blood T cell repertoires in COVID-19. Across the whole study: COVID-19 samples, acute and convalescent, were from the United States, Italy and Spain. PBMCs, B-cell-depleted T cells, or T cells were the source of the cDNA or gDNA that made up the material.

Source study methods: Reference gene primer amplification gave nucleated cell count estimates. Here immunoSEQ multiplex PCR was the method, and the copy in TCRdb shows in-frame clones only, minus some. The V and J calls and the clone size are those of that table, but D and trimming were determined from the DNA. The profile covers more than 250,000 clones, with less than 85% appearing a single time and about 4.5% taken by the ten largest. This clone has at least ten counts. Germline-derived CDR1 and CDR2 are LGHNA and YNFKEQ. The CDR3 contains 19 residues. Trimming removed 1 base from V and 1 base from J; junction bases left unmatched: 11.

Sequencing input: peripheral blood. The clonotype originates from a man between 60 and 75 years old who had recovered from COVID-19. The chain uses TRBV4-2 and TRBJ2-2, with 8 bases lining up with TRBD2. The CDR3 DNA reads as TGTGCCAGCAGCCAAGCGGAGGCAAGCGGGAGCTTGAACACCGGGGAGCTGTTTTTT. Its translation: CASSQAEASGSLNTGELFF.